Here is one T cell receptor beta chain with its context. Its antigen is still unknown. Described time point: pretreatment peripheral blood. Sampling of each patient yielded between 1 and 8 specimens, collected pretreatment and on-treatment. The data originate from a study of PD-L1 blockade in urothelial cancer. Looking at the study overall: About 90% of the roughly 30 patients were men who had bladder-origin urothelial cancer.

General study findings and limits: Clones that were tumor-associated expanded more in the blood of durable-benefit patients at 3 weeks.

Repertoires were generated with immunoSEQ multiplex PCR, while TCRdb's copy carries only in-frame clones and drops some. This table has about 93,000 clones, 90% appearing once. This CDR3 has 17 amino acids. The ends were cut back, 3 bases at V and 5 bases at J, with 23 bases in the middle. From germline, CDR1 is MDHEN and CDR2 SYDVKM. The sequenced sample was PBMCs, obtained around atezolizumab (anti-PD-L1) treatment. The rearrangement links TRBV28 to TRBJ2-7, with D maybe TRBD1 (6 bases). The sequence was collected from a man between 60 and 75 years old with urothelial cancer. CDR3 in amino acids: CASSLFLGETGSDEQYF. The CDR3 DNA is TGTGCCAGCAGTTTGTTTTTAGGAGAGACAGGTTCTGACGAGCAGTACTTC.